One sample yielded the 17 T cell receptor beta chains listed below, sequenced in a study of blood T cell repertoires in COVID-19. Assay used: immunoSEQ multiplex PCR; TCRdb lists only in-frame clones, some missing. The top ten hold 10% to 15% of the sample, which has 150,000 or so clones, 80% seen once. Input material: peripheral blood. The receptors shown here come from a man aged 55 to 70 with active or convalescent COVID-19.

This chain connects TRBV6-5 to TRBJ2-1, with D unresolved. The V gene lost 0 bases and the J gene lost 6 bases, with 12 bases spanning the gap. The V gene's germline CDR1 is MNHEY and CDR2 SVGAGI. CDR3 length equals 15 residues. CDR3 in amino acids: CASSYSSTQANEQFF. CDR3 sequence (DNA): TGTGCCAGCAGTTACTCCTCCACCCAAGCCAATGAGCAGTTCTTC.

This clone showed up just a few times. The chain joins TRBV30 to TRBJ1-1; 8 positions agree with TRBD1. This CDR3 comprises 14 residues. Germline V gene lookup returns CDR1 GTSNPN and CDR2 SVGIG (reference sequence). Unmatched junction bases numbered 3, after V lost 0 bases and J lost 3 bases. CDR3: CAWSVGQGDTEAFF. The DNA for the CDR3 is TGTGCCTGGAGTGTAGGACAGGGAGACACTGAAGCTTTCTTT.

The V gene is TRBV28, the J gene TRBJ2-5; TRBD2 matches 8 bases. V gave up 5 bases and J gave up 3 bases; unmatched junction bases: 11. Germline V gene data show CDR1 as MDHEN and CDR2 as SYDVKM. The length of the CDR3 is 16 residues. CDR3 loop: CASSAWTSYSEETQYF. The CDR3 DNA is TGTGCCAGCAGTGCCTGGACTAGCTACTCGGAAGAGACCCAGTACTTC.

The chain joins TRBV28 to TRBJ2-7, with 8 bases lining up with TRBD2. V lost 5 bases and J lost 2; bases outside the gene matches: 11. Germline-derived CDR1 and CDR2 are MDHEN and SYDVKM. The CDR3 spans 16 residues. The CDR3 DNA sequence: TGTGCCAGCAGTGGCCCGGGAGGGACAAATCCCTACGAGCAGTACTTC. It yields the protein CASSGPGGTNPYEQYF.

The CDR3 nucleotides read TGTGCCAGCAGTTACTCACCAGGGGGCGCGGGCTACACCTTC. Translating it yields CASSYSPGGAGYTF. V gene TRBV6-5 combines with J gene TRBJ1-2; 8 nucleotides line up with TRBD1. V lost 0 bases, J lost 8 bases, and 5 bases stayed unmatched. Germline V CDR1 and CDR2: MNHEY, SVGAGI. The CDR3 is 14 amino acids.

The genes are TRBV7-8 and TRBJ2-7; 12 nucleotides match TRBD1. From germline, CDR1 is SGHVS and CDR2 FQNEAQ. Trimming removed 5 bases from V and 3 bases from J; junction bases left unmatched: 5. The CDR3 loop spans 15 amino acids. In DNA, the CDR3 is TGTGCCAGCAGCCCGGGACAGGGGGCTGGCTACGAGCAGTACTTC. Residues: CASSPGQGAGYEQYF.

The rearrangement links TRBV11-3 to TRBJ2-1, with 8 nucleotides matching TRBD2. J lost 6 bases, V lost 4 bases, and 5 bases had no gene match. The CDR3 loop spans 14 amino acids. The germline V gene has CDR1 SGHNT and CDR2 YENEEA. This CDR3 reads CASSSRTSLNEQFF. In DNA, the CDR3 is TGTGCCAGCAGCTCCCGGACTAGCCTCAATGAGCAGTTCTTC.

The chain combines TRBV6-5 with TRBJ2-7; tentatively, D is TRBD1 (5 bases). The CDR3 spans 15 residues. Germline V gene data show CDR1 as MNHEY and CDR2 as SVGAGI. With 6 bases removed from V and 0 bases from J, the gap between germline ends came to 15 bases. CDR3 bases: TGTGCCAGCAGCCACGACAGATTAAACTCCTACGAGCAGTACTTC. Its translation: CASSHDRLNSYEQYF.

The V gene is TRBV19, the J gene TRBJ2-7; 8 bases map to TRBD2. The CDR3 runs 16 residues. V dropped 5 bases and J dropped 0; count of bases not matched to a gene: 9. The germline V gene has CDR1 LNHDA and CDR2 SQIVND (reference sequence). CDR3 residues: CASSSGLAANSYEQYF. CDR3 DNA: TGTGCCAGTAGTTCCGGACTAGCTGCCAACTCCTACGAGCAGTACTTC.

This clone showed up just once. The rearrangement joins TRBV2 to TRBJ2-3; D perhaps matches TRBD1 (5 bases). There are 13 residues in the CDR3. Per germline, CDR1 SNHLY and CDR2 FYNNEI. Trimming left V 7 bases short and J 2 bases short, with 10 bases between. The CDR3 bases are TGTGCCAGCATGACAGCACACACAGATACGCAGTATTTT. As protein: CASMTAHTDTQYF. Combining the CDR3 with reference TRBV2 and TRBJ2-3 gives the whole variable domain EPEVTQTPSHQVTQMGQEVILRCVPISNHLYFYWYRQILGQKVEFLVSFYNNEISEKSEIFDDQFSVERPDGSNFTLKIRSTKLEDSAMYFCASMTAHTDTQYFGPGTRLTVL.

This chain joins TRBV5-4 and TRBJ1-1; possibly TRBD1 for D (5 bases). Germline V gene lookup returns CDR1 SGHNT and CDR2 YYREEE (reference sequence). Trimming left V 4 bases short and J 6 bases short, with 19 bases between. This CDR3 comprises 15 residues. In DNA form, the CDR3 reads TGTGCCAGCAGCCCTCCGAATGGGGCGACATCTGAAGCTTTCTTT. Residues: CASSPPNGATSEAFF.

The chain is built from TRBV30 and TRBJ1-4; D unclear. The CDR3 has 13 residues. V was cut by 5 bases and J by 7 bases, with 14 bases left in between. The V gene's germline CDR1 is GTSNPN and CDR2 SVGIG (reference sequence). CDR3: CAWGSLGLEKLFF. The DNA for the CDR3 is TGTGCCTGGGGGTCGCTAGGTCTTGAAAAACTGTTTTTT.

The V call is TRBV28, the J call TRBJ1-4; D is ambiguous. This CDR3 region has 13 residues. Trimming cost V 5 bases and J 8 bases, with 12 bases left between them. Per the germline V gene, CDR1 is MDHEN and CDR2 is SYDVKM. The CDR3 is CASSDLTWEKLFF. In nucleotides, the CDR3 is TGTGCCAGCAGTGACTTGACTTGGGAAAAACTGTTTTTT.

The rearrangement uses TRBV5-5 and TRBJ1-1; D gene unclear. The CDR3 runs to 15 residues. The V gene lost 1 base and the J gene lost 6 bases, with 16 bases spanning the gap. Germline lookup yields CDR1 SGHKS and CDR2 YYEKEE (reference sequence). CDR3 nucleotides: TGTGCCAGCAGCTTGCGTAATAATGCGGGGTCTGAAGCTTTCTTT. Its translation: CASSLRNNAGSEAFF.

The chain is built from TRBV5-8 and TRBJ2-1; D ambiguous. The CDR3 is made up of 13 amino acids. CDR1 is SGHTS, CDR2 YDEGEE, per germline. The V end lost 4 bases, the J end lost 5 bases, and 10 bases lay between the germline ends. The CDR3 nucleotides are TGTGCCAGCAGCCACGACACAAACAATGAGCAGTTCTTC. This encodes CASSHDTNNEQFF.

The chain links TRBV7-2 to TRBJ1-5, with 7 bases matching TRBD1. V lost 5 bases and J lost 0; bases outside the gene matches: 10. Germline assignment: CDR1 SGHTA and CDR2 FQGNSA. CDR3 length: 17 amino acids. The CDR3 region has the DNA TGTGCCAGCAGCCTTGTTTGGGGACAGTATAGCAATCAGCCCCAGCATTTT. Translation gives CASSLVWGQYSNQPQHF.

CDR3 in DNA: TGCGCCAGCAGCCCCACCCCGACAGCCTACAATGAGCAGTTCTTC. It translates to CASSPTPTAYNEQFF. The V and J genes are TRBV4-3 and TRBJ2-1; D perhaps matches TRBD1 (5 bases). The germline V gene has CDR1 LGHNA and CDR2 YSLEER. The germline V and J ends were trimmed by 4 bases and 2 bases, with 12 bases remaining between them. This CDR3 is built from 15 residues.